Below, 26 T cell receptor beta chains from the same sample are listed, as sequenced in a study of T cells in pancreatic ductal adenocarcinoma (dated by TCRdb to 2016 to 2017). Selected pancreatic ductal adenocarcinoma patients had undergone surgery without neoadjuvant therapy. Library generation was performed with the immunoSEQ multiplex PCR assay. The table comes from immuneACCESS by way of TCRdb, which keeps in-frame sequences with V and J called. Part of the clones is missing from these tables; in studies checked, under half for an unresolved V gene and the rest for unknown reasons. The sample table shows about 11,000 clones, and more than 80% are seen once. In total, the top ten clones hold roughly 18% of the sample. Sequencing was done on a sample of PBMCs. These receptors were obtained from a human donor with pancreatic ductal adenocarcinoma.

The gene calls are TRBV7-2 and TRBJ1-6; D is undetermined. Germline V gene data show CDR1 as SGHTA and CDR2 as FQGNSA. Trimming took off 3 bases at V and 8 bases at J, with 8 bases between the two ends. The CDR3 is made up of 13 amino acids. In DNA, the CDR3 is TGTGCCAGCAGCTTCGCGGGTGATTCACCCCTCCACTTT. It encodes CASSFAGDSPLHF. The variable domain in full, completed from reference TRBV7-2 and TRBJ1-6, reads GAGVSQSPSNKVTEKGKDVELRCDPISGHTALYWYRQSLGQGLEFLIYFQGNSAPDKSGLPSDRFSAERTGGSVSTLTIQRTQQEDSAVYLCASSFAGDSPLHFGNGTRLTVT.

The chain employs TRBV5-6 and TRBJ1-2; possible D gene TRBD1, 6 bases. Germline CDR1 SGHDT, CDR2 YYEEEE. V was clipped by 4 bases and J by 7 bases, with 14 bases between them. This CDR3 region has 13 residues. The CDR3 region has the DNA TGTGCCAGCAGCCCTCGGGGGGCGAGTGGCTACACCTTC. Protein product: CASSPRGASGYTF.

This chain links TRBV7-9 with TRBJ2-1; perhaps TRBD2 as D (7 bases). This CDR3 comprises 15 residues. V lost 1 base to trimming and J lost 5 bases, with 12 bases between them. The germline CDR1 and CDR2 sequences are SEHNR and FQNEAQ (reference sequence). CDR3 loop: CASSLVGGGHNEQFF. CDR3 in DNA: TGTGCCAGCAGCTTAGTAGGGGGGGGGCACAATGAGCAGTTCTTC.

The V gene is TRBV11-2, the J gene TRBJ2-7; D unclear. Trimming shortened V by 3 bases and J by 6 bases, and 9 bases separated the two germline ends. Looked up from germline, CDR1 is SGHAT and CDR2 is FQNNGV. CDR3 length: 12 amino acids. The CDR3 sequence: CASSFSESEQYF. CDR3 DNA sequence: TGTGCCAGCAGCTTTTCGGAATCCGAGCAGTACTTC.

This chain uses TRBV9 with TRBJ1-3; D unresolved. CDR1 is SGDLS, CDR2 YYNGEE, per germline. The germline V and J ends were trimmed by 2 bases and 0 bases, with 3 bases remaining between them. The CDR3 sequence is 13 residues long. CDR3 region: CASSVSSGNTIYF. DNA of the CDR3: TGTGCCAGCAGCGTGAGCTCTGGAAACACCATATATTTT.

The rearrangement uses TRBV4-1 and TRBJ2-2; no firm D call. The CDR3 has 15 residues. Germline V gene sequence: CDR1 MGHRA, CDR2 YSYEKL. V lost 1 base and J lost 1, with 7 bases in between. The CDR3 region is CASSQGFGNTGELFF. The CDR3 nucleotides read TGCGCCAGCAGCCAAGGCTTCGGGAACACCGGGGAGCTGTTTTTT.

This sequence joins TRBV7-2 and TRBJ2-5; D possibly corresponds to TRBD1 (5 bases). Trimming stripped 1 base from V and 3 bases from J, with 6 bases between. CDR1 is SGHTA, CDR2 FQGNSA, per germline. This CDR3 comprises 13 residues. Written as DNA, the CDR3 is TGTGCCAGCAGCTTAGGACAGAAAGAGACCCAGTACTTC. Its translation is CASSLGQKETQYF.

This clone was observed a single time. The chain has TRBV7-2 and TRBJ2-3; the match to TRBD2 covers 11 bases. With V trimmed by 1 base and J by 4 bases, 1 base remained unmatched. The CDR3 has 15 residues. From germline, CDR1 is SGHTA and CDR2 FQGNSA. In nucleotides, the CDR3 is TGTGCCAGCAGCTTAGTAGCGGGAGGGGCAGATACGCAGTATTTT. Its translation is CASSLVAGGADTQYF. Combining the CDR3 with reference TRBV7-2 and TRBJ2-3 gives the whole variable domain GAGVSQSPSNKVTEKGKDVELRCDPISGHTALYWYRQSLGQGLEFLIYFQGNSAPDKSGLPSDRFSAERTGGSVSTLTIQRTQQEDSAVYLCASSLVAGGADTQYFGPGTRLTVL.

V and J are TRBV5-4 and TRBJ1-1; maybe TRBD1 (5 bases). Germline loops: CDR1 SGHNT, CDR2 YYREEE (reference sequence). V lost 0 bases and J lost 2, with 8 bases in between. The CDR3 has 14 residues. The CDR3 here is CASSLAGTNTEAFF. The CDR3 region has the DNA TGTGCCAGCAGCTTGGCAGGGACTAACACTGAAGCTTTCTTT.

The chain is built from TRBV27 and TRBJ2-1; D is perhaps TRBD2 (6 bases). The V gene lost 6 bases and the J gene lost 0 bases, with 12 bases spanning the gap. The length of the CDR3 is 15 residues. The germline CDR1 and CDR2 sequences are MNHEY and SMNVEV (reference sequence). For the CDR3, the DNA is TGTGCCAGCAGCCTGAGCGGGCGCTCCTACAATGAGCAGTTCTTC. Protein sequence: CASSLSGRSYNEQFF.

In DNA form, the CDR3 reads TGCGCCAGCAGTTCGGGACAAAACTCCTACGAGCAGTACTTC. As protein: CASSSGQNSYEQYF. This chain uses TRBV10-1 with TRBJ2-7, with D possibly TRBD1 on 6 matching bases. The germline V and J ends were trimmed by 5 bases and 0 bases, with 11 bases remaining between them. Germline lookup yields CDR1 WNHNN and CDR2 SYGVQD (reference sequence). The CDR3 is made up of 14 amino acids.

The chain joins TRBV4-1 to TRBJ2-5; D may be TRBD1 (6 bases). This CDR3 contains 13 residues. CDR1 and CDR2 (germline): MGHRA, YSYEKL. V lost 2 bases, J lost 5 bases, and 9 bases lay in between. CDR3 nucleotide sequence: TGCGCCAGCAGCCAAACAGGGTGGGAGACCCAGTACTTC. Its protein product is CASSQTGWETQYF.

The chain carries TRBV4-1 and TRBJ2-1, with D tentatively TRBD1 (6 bases). CDR1 and CDR2 (germline): MGHRA, YSYEKL. This CDR3 has 14 amino acids. The V gene lost 4 bases and the J gene lost 3 bases, with 10 bases spanning the gap. CDR3 protein: CASSRQEDYNEQFF. Here the CDR3 DNA reads TGCGCCAGCAGCCGACAGGAGGACTACAATGAGCAGTTCTTC.

The V gene is TRBV7-9, the J gene TRBJ1-1; D gene ambiguous. CDR1 is SEHNR, CDR2 FQNEAQ, per germline (reference sequence). The CDR3 runs 12 residues. The V end was cut by 7 bases, the J end by 10 bases, with 16 bases between. The CDR3 loop is CASILHGVLAFF. For the CDR3, the DNA is TGTGCCAGCATCCTCCATGGGGTGTTAGCTTTCTTT.

This chain joins TRBV11-2 and TRBJ2-1, with D tentatively TRBD1 or TRBD2 (6 bases each). V was clipped by 5 bases and J by 7 bases, with 15 bases between them. This CDR3 has 14 residues. Germline values: CDR1 SGHAT, CDR2 FQNNGV. CDR3 DNA sequence: TGTGCCAGCAGCCTGGAGGGGGAGTGGAATGAGCAGTTCTTC. This encodes CASSLEGEWNEQFF.

This clone has a single count. Here the CDR3 reads CASSRGLQGETQYF. The DNA for the CDR3 is TGCGCCAGCAGCCGGGGGCTTCAGGGCGAGACCCAGTACTTC. V and J are TRBV4-1 and TRBJ2-5; weak D call: TRBD1 (6 bases). With 4 bases removed from V and 5 bases from J, the gap between germline ends came to 14 bases. CDR1 and CDR2 (germline): MGHRA, YSYEKL. The CDR3 runs to 14 residues.

The rearrangement uses TRBV9 and TRBJ1-2; D is possibly TRBD1 (5 bases). Germline CDR1 and CDR2: SGDLS and YYNGEE. The CDR3 consists of 13 residues. The V and J ends lost 1 base and 7 bases respectively, with 11 bases between them. In nucleotides, the CDR3 is TGTGCCAGCAGCGTAAACGGGGCGATTGGCTACACCTTC. Translating gives CASSVNGAIGYTF.

The J gene is TRBJ1-2, the V gene TRBV4-1; maybe TRBD1 (6 bases). The CDR3 consists of 15 residues. Germline loops: CDR1 MGHRA, CDR2 YSYEKL. The V gene lost 0 bases and the J gene lost 7 bases, with 15 bases spanning the gap. CDR3 region: CASSQDGIGGGGYTF. In DNA form, the CDR3 reads TGCGCCAGCAGCCAAGATGGGATAGGGGGAGGTGGCTACACCTTC.

The chain combines TRBV6-5 with TRBJ2-5; TRBD2 might be the D (5 bases). CDR3 length equals 13 residues. With 6 bases removed from V and 1 base from J, the gap between germline ends came to 9 bases. Germline CDR1 MNHEY, CDR2 SVGAGI. CDR3 bases: TGTGCCAGCAGGTGGGCGGGCCAAGAGACCCAGTACTTC. The encoded protein is CASRWAGQETQYF.

The gene calls are TRBV6-7 and TRBJ2-5; TRBD1 might be the D (5 bases). TRBV6-7 qualifies as an ORF whose function is uncertain. The germline V and J ends were trimmed by 6 bases and 2 bases, with 13 bases remaining between them. CDR3 length: 14 residues. CDR3 coding DNA: TGTGCCAGCAGCTCGGCAGGGTTTCAAGAGACCCAGTACTTC. Amino acids: CASSSAGFQETQYF.

In its sample, this clone was seen once. The chain is built from TRBV7-8 and TRBJ2-1; D might be TRBD2 (5 bases). Trimming stripped 0 bases from V and 10 bases from J, with 13 bases between. Germline V lookup: CDR1 SGHVS, CDR2 FQNEAQ. This CDR3 spans 14 amino acids. As DNA, the CDR3 is TGTGCCAGCAGCTTAGCCTCGGACTGGCGGGAGCAGTTCTTC. Translated: CASSLASDWREQFF.

This chain uses TRBV6-5 with TRBJ2-2, with TRBD2 identical over 15 bases. V was clipped by 6 bases and J by 5 bases; unmatched bases: 1. CDR3 length equals 15 residues. Germline V gene lookup returns CDR1 MNHEY and CDR2 SVGAGI. The CDR3, as DNA: TGTGCCAGCAGCGGGACTAGCGGGAGGACCGGGGAGCTGTTTTTT. This encodes CASSGTSGRTGELFF.

V and J are TRBV30 and TRBJ1-1; 8 positions agree with TRBD1. V was clipped by 2 bases and J by 8 bases; unmatched bases: 4. CDR1 is GTSNPN and CDR2 is SVGIG in the germline V gene (reference sequence). CDR3 length equals 12 residues. DNA of the CDR3: TGTGCCTGGAGTTCAGGGGGCCCGGAAGCTTTCTTT. The encoded protein is CAWSSGGPEAFF. Full variable domain (rest looked up from reference TRBV30 and TRBJ1-1): SQTIHQWPATLVQPVGSPLSLECTVEGTSNPNLYWYRQAAGRGLQLLFYSVGIGQISSEVPQNLSASRPQDRQFILSSKKLLLSDSGFYLCAWSSGGPEAFFGQGTRLTVV.

V gene TRBV6-1 combines with J gene TRBJ2-3, with 7 bases lining up with TRBD1. Germline loops: CDR1 MNHNS, CDR2 SASEGT. The CDR3 covers 14 residues. J was trimmed by 3 bases and V by 4 bases; bases with no gene match: 4. The CDR3 region has the DNA TGTGCCAGCAGTGTTAACAGGGGAACAGATACGCAGTATTTT. Translated: CASSVNRGTDTQYF.

V is TRBV27 and J is TRBJ2-2; D gene uncertain. The CDR3 contains 13 residues. The V gene's germline CDR1 is MNHEY and CDR2 SMNVEV (reference sequence). V gave up 5 bases and J gave up 7 bases, with 11 bases separating them. The CDR3 DNA follows: TGTGCCAGCAGTATGACTCGAAACGGGGAGCTGTTTTTT. Protein: CASSMTRNGELFF.

This chain uses TRBV10-3 with TRBJ2-2, with TRBD2 matching 10 bases. CDR3 size: 19 residues. Germline CDR1 is ENHRY and CDR2 is SYGVKD. V lost 6 bases, J lost 1 base, and 14 bases stayed unmatched. The CDR3 reads CAIRPHWTSGGENTGELFF. The DNA of the CDR3 is TGTGCCATCAGGCCACATTGGACTAGCGGAGGGGAGAACACCGGGGAGCTGTTTTTT.